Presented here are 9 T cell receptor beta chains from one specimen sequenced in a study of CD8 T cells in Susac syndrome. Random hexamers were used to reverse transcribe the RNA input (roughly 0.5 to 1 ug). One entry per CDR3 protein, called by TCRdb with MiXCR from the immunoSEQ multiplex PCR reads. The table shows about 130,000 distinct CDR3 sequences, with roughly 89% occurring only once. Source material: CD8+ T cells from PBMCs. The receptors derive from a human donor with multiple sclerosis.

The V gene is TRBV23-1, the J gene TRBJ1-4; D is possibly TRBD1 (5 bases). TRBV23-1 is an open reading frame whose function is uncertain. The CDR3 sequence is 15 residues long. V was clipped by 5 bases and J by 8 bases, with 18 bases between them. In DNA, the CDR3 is TGCGCCAGCAGTAGCTTCGCAGGGTCGCTGGAAAAACTGTTTTTT. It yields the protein CASSSFAGSLEKLFF.

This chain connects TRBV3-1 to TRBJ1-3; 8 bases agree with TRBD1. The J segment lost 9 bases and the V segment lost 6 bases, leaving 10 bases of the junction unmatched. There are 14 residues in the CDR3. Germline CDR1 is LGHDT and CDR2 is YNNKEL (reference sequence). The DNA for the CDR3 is TGTGCCAGCAGGGGGGACAGGCTAATCGGCACCATATATTTT. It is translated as CASRGDRLIGTIYF.

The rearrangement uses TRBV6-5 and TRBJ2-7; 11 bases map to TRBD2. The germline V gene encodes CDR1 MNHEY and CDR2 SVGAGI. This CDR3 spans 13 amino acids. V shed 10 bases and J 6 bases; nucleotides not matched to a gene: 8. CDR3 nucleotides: TGTGCCATCTCACTAGCGGGAGCTTCCGAGCAGTACTTC. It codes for CAISLAGASEQYF.

The CDR3 here is CASSYEEFSNQPQHF. The CDR3 DNA follows: TGTGCCAGCAGTTACGAGGAATTTAGCAATCAGCCCCAGCATTTT. The chain links TRBV6-2 or TRBV6-3 to TRBJ1-5; D unclear. Germline CDR1 and CDR2: MNHEY and SVGEGT. Between the trimmed V and J ends, which lost 2 bases and 0 bases, there was a span of 8 bases. The CDR3 sequence is 15 residues long.

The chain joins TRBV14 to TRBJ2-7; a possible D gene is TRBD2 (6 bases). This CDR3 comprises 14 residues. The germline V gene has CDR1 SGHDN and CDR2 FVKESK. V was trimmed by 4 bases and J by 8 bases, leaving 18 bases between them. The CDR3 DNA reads TGTGCCAGCAGCCGAAGCCGGGAGACCAGCCAGCAGTACTTC. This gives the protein CASSRSRETSQQYF.

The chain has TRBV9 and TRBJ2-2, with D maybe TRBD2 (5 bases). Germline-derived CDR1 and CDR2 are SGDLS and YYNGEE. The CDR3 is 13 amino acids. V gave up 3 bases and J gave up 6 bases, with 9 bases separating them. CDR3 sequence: CASSASSPGELFF. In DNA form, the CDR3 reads TGTGCCAGCAGCGCGTCTAGCCCCGGGGAGCTGTTTTTT.

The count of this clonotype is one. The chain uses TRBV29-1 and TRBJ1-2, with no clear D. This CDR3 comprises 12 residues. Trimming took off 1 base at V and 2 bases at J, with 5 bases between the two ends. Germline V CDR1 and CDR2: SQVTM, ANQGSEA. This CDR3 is CSVEVGNYGYTF. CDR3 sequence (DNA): TGCAGCGTTGAAGTTGGGAACTATGGCTACACCTTC. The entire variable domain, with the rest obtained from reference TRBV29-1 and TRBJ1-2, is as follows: SAVISQKPSRDICQRGTSLTIQCQVDSQVTMMFWYRQQPGQSLTLIATANQGSEATYESGFVIDKFPISRPNLTFSTLTVSNMSPEDSSIYLCSVEVGNYGYTFGSGTRLTVV.

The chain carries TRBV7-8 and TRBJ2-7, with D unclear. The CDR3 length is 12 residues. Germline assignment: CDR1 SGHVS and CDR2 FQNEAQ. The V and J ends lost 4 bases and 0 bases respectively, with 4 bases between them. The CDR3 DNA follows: TGTGCCAGCAGCTCCTTCTCCTACGAGCAGTACTTC. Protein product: CASSSFSYEQYF.

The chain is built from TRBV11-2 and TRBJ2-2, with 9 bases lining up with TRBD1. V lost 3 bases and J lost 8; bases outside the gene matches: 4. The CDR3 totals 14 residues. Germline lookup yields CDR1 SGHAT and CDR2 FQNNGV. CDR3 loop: CASSLGQGLGELFF. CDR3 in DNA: TGTGCCAGCAGCTTGGGACAGGGATTAGGGGAGCTGTTTTTT.